These 3 T cell receptor beta chains came from one sample sequenced in a study of CD8+CD57+ T cells in acquired aplastic anemia. Genomic DNA provided the template from which TCR beta VDJ and CDR3 profiles were obtained. One entry per CDR3 protein, called by TCRdb with MiXCR from the reads. The table includes 120,000 or so distinct CDR3 sequences, almost 40% detected once. Patients sequenced had flow cytometry evidence of CD8+CD57+ cell expansion. The sample comprised sorted CD4+, CD8+, or CD8+CD57+ T cells (not recorded which) from PBMCs. All receptors come from a human donor with aplastic anemia.

V gene TRBV2 combines with J gene TRBJ2-1; tentatively, D is TRBD2 (6 bases). The V and J ends lost 4 bases and 1 base respectively, with 11 bases between them. The CDR3 has 15 amino acids. Germline CDR1 is SNHLY and CDR2 is FYNNEI. Here the CDR3 DNA reads TGTGCCAGCAGTGTATCGCGGGGTTCCTACAATGAGCAGTTCTTC. It is translated as CASSVSRGSYNEQFF.

This clonotype was observed at least ten times. The rearrangement joins TRBV13 to TRBJ2-7; TRBD1 matches 9 bases. Germline CDR1 PRHDT, CDR2 FYEKMQ (reference sequence). The CDR3 runs to 14 residues. Losses at the gene ends were 4 bases for V and 5 bases for J; bases not matched to a gene: 6. CDR3: CASSSPRDRDEQYV. In nucleotides, the CDR3 is TGTGCCAGCAGCTCCCCTAGGGACAGGGACGAGCAGTACGTC.

This clonotype was recorded many times. The chain uses TRBV7-9 and TRBJ1-1, with D perhaps matching TRBD1 (6 bases). V dropped 7 bases and J dropped 5 bases, with 29 bases sitting between them. The germline V gene has CDR1 SEHNR and CDR2 FQNEAQ (reference sequence). CDR3 length: 18 amino acids. The CDR3 sequence: CASILMSEGEAVRTEAFF. In DNA form, the CDR3 reads TGTGCCAGCATCCTTATGTCTGAGGGGGAGGCGGTGAGAACTGAAGCTTTCTTT.